A single sample gave rise to the 28 T cell receptor beta chains below, sequenced in a study of early T cells in non-severe SARS-CoV-2 infection. TCRdb reanalysed the 5' RACE reads using MiXCR and keeps one entry per CDR3 protein. Of about 77,000 distinct CDR3 sequences in the sample, 5% were seen once. The material sequenced was whole blood, taken at baseline. The origin of the receptors is an adult who was a healthcare worker with PCR-confirmed SARS-CoV-2 infection or an uninfected control (not recorded which).

This clonotype appeared many times. This chain joins TRBV27 and TRBJ2-1; weak D call: TRBD1 (5 bases). Germline assignment: CDR1 MNHEY and CDR2 SMNVEV (reference sequence). Trimming removed 6 bases at V and 2 bases at J, with 8 bases between. The CDR3 extends over 13 amino acids. CDR3 bases: TGTGCCAGCAGGCAGGGCGCCTACAATGAGCAGTTCTTC. It translates to CASRQGAYNEQFF.

This clonotype was seen ten or more times. The chain is built from TRBV20-1 and TRBJ2-1; no firm D call. Trimming removed 3 bases at V and 4 bases at J, with 10 bases between. The CDR3 extends over 13 amino acids. In germline, CDR1 is DFQATT, CDR2 SNEGSKA (reference sequence). CDR3 residues: CSASKDGYNEQFF. DNA for the CDR3: TGCAGTGCTAGCAAAGACGGTTACAATGAGCAGTTCTTC.

The rearrangement links TRBV12-3 or TRBV12-4 to TRBJ1-5; D is unresolved. This CDR3 region has 15 residues. Between the trimmed V and J ends, which lost 6 bases and 4 bases, there was a span of 16 bases. In nucleotides, the CDR3 is TGTGCCAGCAGCCTTTCGGCTGCCCTAAATCAGCCCCAGCATTTT. Its translation is CASSLSAALNQPQHF.

CDR3 sequence reads: CASSFNAGTARRDIQYF. As DNA, the CDR3 is TGTGCCAGCAGTTTCAACGCTGGGACAGCCAGGAGGGACATTCAGTACTTC. The chain combines TRBV28 with TRBJ2-4; weak D call: TRBD1 (7 bases). CDR1 is MDHEN, CDR2 SYDVKM, per germline. Trimming cost V 3 bases and J 8 bases, with 23 bases left between them. This CDR3 region has 17 residues.

At least ten counts were recorded for this clonotype. The chain employs TRBV2 and TRBJ2-4, with D hard to call. The CDR3 spans 11 residues. The ends were cut back, 8 bases at V and 7 bases at J, with 9 bases in the middle. Germline V lookup: CDR1 SNHLY, CDR2 FYNNEI. CDR3 nucleotide sequence: TGTGCCAGCCTGGAAGGGAACATTCAGTACTTC. Its protein is CASLEGNIQYF.

The sample holds many counts of this clonotype. The chain is built from TRBV30 and TRBJ2-7; 10 nucleotides agree with TRBD1. The CDR3 totals 14 residues. Germline V gene data show CDR1 as GTSNPN and CDR2 as SVGIG (reference sequence). Trimming at V came to 4 bases and at J to 5 bases, leaving 8 bases not matched to a gene. The CDR3 nucleotides are TGTGCCTGGATGGCTGGGACAGGGGACCACGAGCAGTACTTC. This gives the protein CAWMAGTGDHEQYF. Combining the CDR3 with reference TRBV30 and TRBJ2-7 gives the whole variable domain SQTIHQWPATLVQPVGSPLSLECTVEGTSNPNLYWYRQAAGRGLQLLFYSVGIGQISSEVPQNLSASRPQDRQFILSSKKLLLSDSGFYLCAWMAGTGDHEQYFGPGTRLTVT.

This clonotype has ten or more counts. The V call is TRBV20-1, the J call TRBJ1-5; maybe TRBD1 (6 bases). The V end lost 0 bases, the J end lost 5 bases, and 14 bases lay between the germline ends. Germline values: CDR1 DFQATT, CDR2 SNEGSKA (reference sequence). This CDR3 is built from 15 residues. DNA of the CDR3: TGCAGTGCTAGAGATCTGGACAGTGACTATCAGCCCCAGCATTTT. Protein product: CSARDLDSDYQPQHF.

In this sample, this clonotype turned up many times. The chain carries TRBV14 and TRBJ2-3; D assignment may be TRBD1 or TRBD2 (5 bases each). Trimming removed 4 bases from V and 2 bases from J, with 25 bases in between. Germline lookup yields CDR1 SGHDN and CDR2 FVKESK. The length of the CDR3 is 19 residues. This CDR3 reads CASSRTGRGSFLDTDTQYF. CDR3 sequence (DNA): TGTGCCAGCAGCCGGACGGGACGGGGCAGCTTTCTAGACACAGATACGCAGTATTTT.

This clonotype has a handful of counts. The V call is TRBV5-1, the J call TRBJ2-2, with D perhaps matching TRBD2 (5 bases). The CDR3 is 15 amino acids. V lost 8 bases and J 5 bases, leaving 19 bases between the germline ends. Germline assignment: CDR1 SGHRS and CDR2 YFSETQ. The DNA for the CDR3 is TGCGCCAGTCACGTCGGACTCTACGGGACCGGGGAGCTGTTTTTT. The encoded protein is CASHVGLYGTGELFF.

The V call is TRBV5-1, the J call TRBJ2-7; D possibly corresponds to TRBD1 (5 bases). V lost 0 bases, J lost 0 bases, and 10 bases lay in between. The CDR3 covers 15 residues. Germline V CDR1 and CDR2: SGHRS, YFSETQ. The CDR3 spells CASSLAETASYEQYF. CDR3 DNA sequence: TGCGCCAGCAGCTTGGCGGAGACAGCCTCCTACGAGCAGTACTTC.

Only a few counts were recorded for this clonotype. This sequence joins TRBV14 and TRBJ1-2; no reliable D call. The V gene lost 4 bases and the J gene lost 5 bases, with 14 bases spanning the gap. CDR3 length: 14 amino acids. The V gene's germline CDR1 is SGHDN and CDR2 FVKESK. CDR3 amino acids: CASSRLNSPYGYTF. The CDR3 region has the DNA TGTGCCAGCAGCCGCCTCAATTCCCCGTATGGCTACACCTTC.

This clonotype has only a few counts. The chain employs TRBV2 and TRBJ1-1, with D maybe TRBD1 (6 bases). The germline V and J ends were trimmed by 7 bases and 6 bases, with 18 bases remaining between them. CDR3 length: 14 amino acids. Germline CDR1 and CDR2: SNHLY and FYNNEI. The CDR3 DNA is TGTGCCAGCACCCTGGACAGCGATCTCGCTGAAGCTTTCTTT. The encoded protein is CASTLDSDLAEAFF.

Many counts were recorded for this clonotype. CDR3 bases: TGTGCCAGCAGCCGGCAGCGCCAAGAGACCCAGTACTTC. It translates to CASSRQRQETQYF. V and J are TRBV14 and TRBJ2-5; D remains ambiguous. CDR3 length: 13 residues. Per germline, CDR1 SGHDN and CDR2 FVKESK. Trimming shortened V by 4 bases and J by 1 base, and 7 bases separated the two germline ends.

V is TRBV3-1 and J is TRBJ2-2, with D tentatively TRBD1 or TRBD2 (5 bases each). Germline V gene data show CDR1 as LGHDT and CDR2 as YNNKEL (reference sequence). The CDR3 spans 15 residues. Trimming took 0 bases from V and 6 from J, leaving 11 bases between them. The CDR3 DNA reads TGTGCCAGCAGCCAAGATGGGACCGGTGCCGGGGAGCTGTTTTTT. It is translated as CASSQDGTGAGELFF.

This clonotype has ten or more counts. J is TRBJ2-1 and V is TRBV6-1; D tentatively fits TRBD1 or TRBD2 (5 bases each). Germline V gives CDR1 MNHNS, CDR2 SASEGT. There are 14 residues in the CDR3. Deletions cut 11 bases from V and 1 base from J, with 15 bases between. Here the CDR3 reads CAAIRDPSYNEQFF. CDR3 DNA: TGTGCCGCTATCCGGGACCCATCCTACAATGAGCAGTTCTTC.

In this sample, this clonotype turned up a few times. The chain links TRBV10-3 to TRBJ1-2; D remains unclear. The CDR3 covers 14 residues. CDR1 is ENHRY, CDR2 SYGVKD, per germline. Trimming removed 3 bases from V and 8 bases from J, with 16 bases in between. The CDR3 spells CAISDRTALGGYTF. The CDR3 region has the DNA TGTGCCATCAGTGATCGAACAGCCCTTGGGGGCTACACCTTC.

A few counts support this clonotype. This chain connects TRBV10-3 to TRBJ1-6; D is uncertain. The V gene's germline CDR1 is ENHRY and CDR2 SYGVKD. V gave up 3 bases and J gave up 9 bases, with 15 bases separating them. The CDR3 has 15 amino acids. The chain's CDR3 is CAISDPQRPSSPLHF. The CDR3 nucleotides read TGTGCCATCAGTGACCCACAGCGCCCTTCTTCACCCCTCCACTTT.

There are many counts of this clonotype. This chain uses TRBV4-1 with TRBJ1-6; D gene uncertain. CDR3 size: 16 residues. The V gene's germline CDR1 is MGHRA and CDR2 YSYEKL. Deletions cut 4 bases from V and 0 bases from J, with 10 bases between. The CDR3 protein is CASSPSGSSYNSPLHF. The CDR3 DNA reads TGCGCCAGCAGCCCGTCGGGGAGCTCCTATAATTCACCCCTCCACTTT.

This clonotype has a handful of counts. The chain joins TRBV20-1 to TRBJ2-7; TRBD2 is a possible D gene (5 bases). Germline CDR1 and CDR2: DFQATT and SNEGSKA (reference sequence). Trimming shortened V by 6 bases and J by 2 bases, and 11 bases separated the two germline ends. CDR3 length: 12 amino acids. CDR3 sequence reads: CSAADGTYEQYF. CDR3 sequence (DNA): TGCAGTGCCGCCGACGGGACCTACGAGCAGTACTTC.

The CDR3: CASSSDRGVRGEQYF. Here the CDR3 DNA reads TGTGCCAGCAGTTCGGACAGGGGGGTTAGGGGCGAGCAGTACTTC. This sequence joins TRBV27 and TRBJ2-7, with 10 bases lining up with TRBD1. This CDR3 contains 15 residues. CDR1 and CDR2 (germline): MNHEY, SMNVEV (reference sequence). The trim removed 4 bases at V and 6 bases at J, leaving 9 bases unmatched.

This clonotype was counted many times. The rearrangement links TRBV25-1 to TRBJ2-1; 7 nucleotides line up with TRBD1. The length of the CDR3 is 14 residues. With V trimmed by 0 bases and J by 7 bases, 3 bases remained unmatched. The germline V gene has CDR1 MGHDK and CDR2 SYGVNS. Here the CDR3 DNA reads TGTGCCAGCAGTGAATATCAGGGGGTGAATGAGCAGTTCTTC. Protein sequence: CASSEYQGVNEQFF.

Here the CDR3 DNA reads TGCGCCAGCAGCCTTGACTATGCCTACGAGCAGTACTTC. Protein product: CASSLDYAYEQYF. The V and J genes are TRBV5-1 and TRBJ2-7; tentatively, D is TRBD2 (5 bases). The germline CDR1 and CDR2 sequences are SGHRS and YFSETQ. V was clipped by 4 bases and J by 2 bases, with 10 bases between them. The CDR3 spans 13 residues.

This clonotype was recorded at least ten times. This chain connects TRBV4-2 to TRBJ2-7; either TRBD1 or TRBD2 may supply D (5 bases each). Trimming removed 0 bases at V and 4 bases at J, with 16 bases between. CDR3 length: 16 residues. In germline, CDR1 is LGHNA, CDR2 YNFKEQ. CDR3 region: CASSQDWDPREYEQYF. For the CDR3, the DNA is TGTGCCAGCAGCCAAGATTGGGACCCAAGGGAGTACGAGCAGTACTTC.

The chain carries TRBV24-1 and TRBJ2-1, with a possible D match to TRBD2 (5 bases). Per the germline V gene, CDR1 is KGHDR and CDR2 is SFDVKD. This CDR3 has 12 amino acids. V lost 4 bases, J lost 10 bases, and 10 bases lay in between. DNA for the CDR3: TGTGCCACCAGTGAGGAGGCCAGGGAGCAGTTCTTC. Amino acids: CATSEEAREQFF.

On this clonotype: This may be a read error: a much more frequent sequence differs by one nucleotide. Because it lacks the conserved phenylalanine or tryptophan at the end, this CDR3 is likely a read error. This sequence joins TRBV9 and TRBJ2-2; D remains ambiguous. There are 15 residues in the CDR3. CDR1 and CDR2 (germline): SGDLS, YYNGEE. Trimming took 4 bases from V and 1 from J, leaving 11 bases between them. The CDR3 spells CASSHWTENTGELFL. The CDR3 nucleotides read TGTGCCAGCAGCCATTGGACGGAGAACACCGGGGAGCTGTTTCTT.

This clonotype was counted only a few times. V gene TRBV15 combines with J gene TRBJ2-2, with a tentative D call TRBD1 (6 bases). Germline V gives CDR1 LNHNV, CDR2 YYDKDF (reference sequence). The CDR3 has 18 amino acids. The V and J ends lost 0 bases and 4 bases respectively, with 18 bases between them. The CDR3 is CATSRDKTGRLSTGELFF. CDR3 coding DNA: TGTGCCACCAGCAGAGACAAAACAGGGCGGCTGAGCACCGGGGAGCTGTTTTTT.

This clonotype was recorded at least ten times. The chain couples TRBV7-8 to TRBJ1-5, with D maybe TRBD1 (5 bases). The V end lost 8 bases, the J end lost 10 bases, and 18 bases lay between the germline ends. The CDR3 contains 13 residues. The germline CDR1 and CDR2 sequences are SGHVS and FQNEAQ. DNA of the CDR3: TGTGCCAGCGGCTCTGATCTGACAGCTCCCCAGCATTTT. This gives the protein CASGSDLTAPQHF.

The sample holds a few counts of this clonotype. The gene calls are TRBV5-1 and TRBJ2-1, with D possibly matching TRBD1 (5 bases). The germline V gene has CDR1 SGHRS and CDR2 YFSETQ. This CDR3 region has 13 residues. The ends were cut back, 3 bases at V and 8 bases at J, with 12 bases in the middle. This CDR3 is CASSSDLRDEQFF. The CDR3 DNA sequence: TGCGCCAGCAGCTCGGACCTCAGGGATGAGCAGTTCTTC.